This entry is about one T cell receptor (beta chain). This entry is derived from a study of control samples from healthy donors and cancer patients. Clones were read by immunoSEQ multiplex PCR, and TCRdb kept only the in-frame ones, dropping some. The sample lists roughly 120,000 clones, over 85% occurring once. The CDR3 loop spans 17 amino acids. Trimming took 4 bases from V and 6 from J; bases not matched to a gene: 13. From germline, CDR1 is MDHEN and CDR2 SYDVKM. Sequencing was carried out using blood. The source is a man in his thirties or forties in good health. V and J are TRBV28 and TRBJ1-2; TRBD1 matches 11 bases. The DNA of the CDR3 is TGTGCCAGCAGTTCCGCCCAGGGACAGGGGGGTGTTAATGGCTACACCTTC. Protein sequence: CASSSAQGQGGVNGYTF.